What follows are 30 T cell receptor beta chains derived from one specimen sequenced in a study of cytomegalovirus exposure and HLA in healthy donors. PCR used 60 Vbeta primers and 13 Jbeta primers. The repertoire was sequenced with immunoSEQ multiplex PCR; TCRdb's copy has only in-frame clones and lacks some. The sample table includes just over 200,000 clones. Sequenced input: PBMCs. These receptors were collected from a girl aged 2-15 years in good health and CMV-seropositive.

The chain couples TRBV5-1 to TRBJ2-5, with TRBD1 matching over 11 bases. The J call may be incorrect, as the DNA end agrees better with TRBJ2-7. Germline V lookup: CDR1 SGHRS, CDR2 YFSETQ. This CDR3 is 16 amino acids long. The CDR3 region is CASSPSGTGGLDEQYF. The CDR3 DNA reads as TGCGCCAGCAGCCCCTCCGGGACAGGGGGTCTGGACGAGCAGTACTTC.

The chain employs TRBV18 and TRBJ1-2; 9 bases line up with TRBD1. CDR3 size: 14 residues. With 6 bases clipped from V and 7 bases from J, the junction kept 9 bases outside the gene matches. The germline V gene has CDR1 KGHSH and CDR2 LQKENI. CDR3 region: CASSPGTGTGGYTF. The CDR3 DNA sequence: TGTGCCAGCTCCCCCGGGACAGGGACCGGTGGCTACACCTTC. Full variable domain (outside the CDR3, taken from reference TRBV18 and TRBJ1-2): NAGVMQNPRHLVRRRGQEARLRCSPMKGHSHVYWYRQLPEEGLKFMVYLQKENIIDESGMPKERFSAEFPKEGPSILRIQQVVRGDSAAYFCASSPGTGTGGYTFGSGTRLTVV.

V usage is TRBV6-1 and J usage is TRBJ2-1; D gene ambiguous. Germline CDR1 reads MNHNS; CDR2 reads SASEGT. V was cut by 0 bases and J by 4 bases, with 10 bases left in between. The CDR3 consists of 15 residues. The CDR3 spells CASSEARLVYNEQFF. The CDR3 DNA reads as TGTGCCAGCAGTGAAGCTCGTCTAGTTTACAATGAGCAGTTCTTC.

This chain joins TRBV5-1 and TRBJ2-5; D remains unclear. With 3 bases removed from V and 2 bases from J, the gap between germline ends came to 8 bases. The germline V gene has CDR1 SGHRS and CDR2 YFSETQ. The CDR3 contains 13 residues. In DNA, the CDR3 is TGCGCCAGCAGCTCTAGTCCGCAAGAGACCCAGTACTTC. Protein: CASSSSPQETQYF.

The chain combines TRBV18 with TRBJ1-4; 9 bases line up with TRBD1. Per germline, CDR1 KGHSH and CDR2 LQKENI. The CDR3 loop spans 14 amino acids. After removal of 4 bases from V and 7 bases from J, the junction contained 4 bases not matched to a gene. The CDR3 region has the DNA TGTGCCAGCTCACTGGGACAGGGACGTGAAAAACTGTTTTTT. Its translation is CASSLGQGREKLFF.

CDR3 amino acids: CASLPRKTQYF. The CDR3 DNA follows: TGTGCCAGCCTCCCTAGGAAGACCCAGTACTTC. This chain uses TRBV6-5 with TRBJ2-5; D gene ambiguous. The CDR3 loop spans 11 amino acids. Trimming removed 8 bases from V and 6 bases from J, with 10 bases in between. Germline CDR1 reads MNHEY; CDR2 reads SVGAGI.

V is TRBV28 and J is TRBJ2-7, with 10 bases fitting TRBD2. Germline CDR1 MDHEN, CDR2 SYDVKM. Losses at the gene ends were 5 bases for V and 4 bases for J; bases not matched to a gene: 5. This CDR3 contains 14 residues. The CDR3 coding sequence is TGTGCCAGCAGTACTAGCGGGACCAGATACGAGCAGTACTTC. Protein sequence: CASSTSGTRYEQYF.

This chain connects TRBV6-5 to TRBJ2-1; 10 positions agree with TRBD2. The germline gives CDR1 MNHEY, CDR2 SVGAGI. The CDR3 has 14 residues. The V gene end was trimmed by 7 bases and the J gene end by 8 bases; junction bases not matched to a gene: 8. CDR3 loop: CASIRASGSYEQFF. The CDR3 nucleotides are TGTGCCAGCATACGGGCTAGCGGGAGCTATGAGCAGTTCTTC.

V and J are TRBV19 and TRBJ2-5; D uncertain. Near its end, the DNA agrees better with TRBJ2-7, so the J call may be wrong. Germline values: CDR1 LNHDA, CDR2 SQIVND (reference sequence). The CDR3 totals 13 residues. The CDR3, as DNA: TGTGCCAGTAGTATAACCGGTTCCTACGAGCAGTACTTC. Amino acids: CASSITGSYEQYF.

This chain joins TRBV29-1 and TRBJ2-1; TRBD1 agrees at 7 bases. From germline, CDR1 is SQVTM and CDR2 ANQGSEA. V lost 6 bases, J lost 2 bases, and 13 bases stayed unmatched. The CDR3 has 16 amino acids. CDR3 DNA: TGCAGCGTGGGATCCGGGGACAGTTTAGCCTACAATGAGCAGTTCTTC. Protein: CSVGSGDSLAYNEQFF.

This sequence joins TRBV4-1 and TRBJ2-7, with a tentative D call TRBD1 (6 bases). The CDR3 is 14 residues long. CDR1 and CDR2 (germline): MGHRA, YSYEKL. The CDR3 DNA follows: TGCGCGTCGTCAAAGGACAGAACTTTTTACGAGCAGTACTTC. This codes for CASSKDRTFYEQYF.

The rearrangement joins TRBV6-1 to TRBJ1-6; D is undetermined. The CDR3 loop spans 14 amino acids. Trimming shortened V by 2 bases and J by 10 bases, and 12 bases separated the two germline ends. CDR1 MNHNS and CDR2 SASEGT come from the germline V gene. The CDR3 nucleotides are TGTGCCAGCAGTGAACTGATAGGGAGCTCACCCCTCCACTTT. Translating gives CASSELIGSSPLHF.

The rearrangement joins TRBV2 to TRBJ2-3, with 7 nucleotides matching TRBD2. With 7 bases clipped from V and 3 bases from J, the junction kept 13 bases outside the gene matches. The CDR3 has 16 residues. Germline CDR1 is SNHLY and CDR2 is FYNNEI. The CDR3: CASTLPGEGKTDTQYF. Written as DNA, the CDR3 is TGTGCCAGCACACTACCGGGGGAGGGAAAGACAGATACGCAGTATTTT.

Points on this clone: One junction end disagrees with the germline gene, perhaps due to a read error. The chain links TRBV2 to TRBJ2-4; 7 bases agree with TRBD1. Germline loops: CDR1 SNHLY, CDR2 FYNNEI. The CDR3 is 14 residues long. This CDR3 reads CASILEQGNNTQYF. The CDR3 DNA reads TGTGCCAGCATACTTGAACAGGGGAACAACACTCAGTACTTC.

This sequence joins TRBV5-1 and TRBJ1-2; weak D call: TRBD1 (5 bases). CDR3 length: 15 residues. The V end was cut by 0 bases, the J end by 5 bases, with 14 bases between. CDR1 and CDR2 from the germline V gene are SGHRS and YFSETQ. The CDR3 coding sequence is TGCGCCAGCAGCTTGGAGGAGGGGAGGGGATATGGCTACACCTTC. This sequence encodes CASSLEEGRGYGYTF.

The chain employs TRBV14 and TRBJ2-7; unclear D gene. CDR1 is SGHDN and CDR2 is FVKESK in the germline V gene. This CDR3 has 13 amino acids. Trimming stripped 5 bases from V and 3 bases from J, with 11 bases between. The CDR3 here is CASSVGSGYEQYF. The CDR3 coding sequence is TGTGCCAGCAGCGTCGGATCGGGCTACGAGCAGTACTTC. Full variable domain (remainder filled in from reference TRBV14 and TRBJ2-7): EAGVTQFPSHSVIEKGQTVTLRCDPISGHDNLYWYRRVMGKEIKFLLHFVKESKQDESGMPNNRFLAERTGGTYSTLKVQPAELEDSGVYFCASSVGSGYEQYFGPGTRLTVT.

The CDR3 coding sequence is TGTGCCAGCAGCTTAGATCTGGGGACAGTGGAGTACTTC. Protein: CASSLDLGTVEYF. The rearrangement links TRBV11-2 to TRBJ2-7; the match to TRBD1 covers 7 bases. V dropped 0 bases and J dropped 11; count of bases not matched to a gene: 7. CDR3 length: 13 residues. From germline, CDR1 is SGHAT and CDR2 FQNNGV.

J is TRBJ1-1 and V is TRBV28; no clear D gene. CDR1 is MDHEN, CDR2 SYDVKM, per germline. Trimming removed 5 bases from V and 0 bases from J, with 7 bases in between. This CDR3 comprises 13 residues. This CDR3 reads CASSHEMNTEAFF. The CDR3 coding sequence is TGTGCCAGCAGTCATGAGATGAACACTGAAGCTTTCTTT.

The chain recombines TRBV27 with TRBJ1-2; no clear D. The CDR3 has 13 residues. CDR1 and CDR2 from the germline V gene are MNHEY and SMNVEV (reference sequence). V was clipped by 2 bases and J by 13 bases, with 17 bases between them. CDR3 nucleotides: TGTGCCAGCAGTTTAAAGGAGACGGCGGAGGCCACCTTC. Protein: CASSLKETAEATF.

The rearrangement uses TRBV5-1 and TRBJ2-3; 7 bases line up with TRBD2. This CDR3 is 15 amino acids long. In germline, CDR1 is SGHRS, CDR2 YFSETQ. Trimming at V came to 0 bases and at J to 4 bases, leaving 5 bases not matched to a gene. The CDR3 sequence: CASSLEAGRADTQYF. The CDR3 DNA reads TGCGCCAGCAGCTTGGAGGCAGGGAGGGCAGATACGCAGTATTTT.

The chain uses TRBV5-1 and TRBJ2-7, with D maybe TRBD1 (5 bases). Germline V lookup: CDR1 SGHRS, CDR2 YFSETQ. Trimming stripped 3 bases from V and 3 bases from J, with 16 bases between. This CDR3 contains 15 residues. Here the CDR3 reads CASSSLQGIGYEQYF. The CDR3, as DNA: TGCGCCAGCAGCTCTCTGCAGGGAATTGGCTACGAGCAGTACTTC.

V and J are TRBV5-5 and TRBJ2-7; maybe TRBD1 (5 bases). CDR1 and CDR2 from the germline V gene are SGHKS and YYEKEE (reference sequence). The V end lost 0 bases, the J end lost 5 bases, and 9 bases lay between the germline ends. The CDR3 extends over 13 amino acids. The CDR3 sequence: CASSLGGQNEQYF. The CDR3 DNA follows: TGTGCCAGCAGCTTGGGGGGCCAAAACGAGCAGTACTTC.

This sequence joins TRBV7-8 and TRBJ2-5; 7 nucleotides match TRBD1. The CDR3 has 14 amino acids. V gave up 5 bases and J gave up 0 bases; unmatched junction bases: 3. Germline lookup yields CDR1 SGHVS and CDR2 FQNEAQ. The CDR3 loop reads CASSITGDQETQYF. CDR3 in DNA: TGTGCCAGCAGCATAACAGGGGACCAAGAGACCCAGTACTTC. Together with reference TRBV7-8 and TRBJ2-5, the CDR3 gives the full variable domain: GAGVSQSPRYKVAKRGQDVALRCDPISGHVSLFWYQQALGQGPEFLTYFQNEAQLDKSGLPSDRFFAERPEGSVSTLKIQRTQQEDSAVYLCASSITGDQETQYFGPGTRLLVL.

The V and J genes are TRBV27 and TRBJ1-2, with 7 bases identical to TRBD1. Trimming cost V 8 bases and J 2 bases; bases outside gene matches: 11. The CDR3 is 15 amino acids. The germline V gene encodes CDR1 MNHEY and CDR2 SMNVEV (reference sequence). Here the CDR3 DNA reads TGTGCCAGCGGGCCGGACAGGCTCCTCAACTATGGCTACACCTTC. It yields the protein CASGPDRLLNYGYTF.

The rearrangement uses TRBV14 and TRBJ1-6; D perhaps matches TRBD1 (5 bases). The length of the CDR3 is 17 residues. The ends were cut back, 1 base at V and 10 bases at J, with 20 bases in the middle. The V gene's germline CDR1 is SGHDN and CDR2 FVKESK. CDR3 coding DNA: TGTGCCAGCAGCCAAGTTTCCCGGGGGAAAGTCGACTCACCCCTCCACTTT. Its protein product is CASSQVSRGKVDSPLHF.

This chain uses TRBV10-3 with TRBJ2-2, with 13 positions matching TRBD2. The V segment lost 7 bases and the J segment 0 bases; nucleotides outside the gene matches: 5. Looked up from germline, CDR1 is ENHRY and CDR2 is SYGVKD. The CDR3 totals 17 residues. In DNA, the CDR3 is TGTGCCATCACCCCAGGGACTAGCGGGACGAACACCGGGGAGCTGTTTTTT. Translating gives CAITPGTSGTNTGELFF.

This rearrangement joins TRBV15 to TRBJ2-3; a weak D match, TRBD2 (6 bases). The CDR3 loop spans 17 amino acids. Trimming shortened V by 0 bases and J by 4 bases, and 17 bases separated the two germline ends. Germline CDR1 is LNHNV and CDR2 is YYDKDF (reference sequence). The CDR3 coding sequence is TGTGCCACCAGCAGAGATTCCCGACTAGATGGGGCAGATACGCAGTATTTT. This encodes CATSRDSRLDGADTQYF.

V and J are TRBV7-3 and TRBJ2-3; D may be TRBD2 (5 bases). Looked up from germline, CDR1 is SGHTA and CDR2 is FQGTGA. Between the trimmed V and J ends, which lost 0 bases and 0 bases, there was a span of 7 bases. The CDR3 sequence is 15 residues long. The DNA for the CDR3 is TGTGCCAGCAGCTTAACCGGGATTAGCACAGATACGCAGTATTTT. Its translation is CASSLTGISTDTQYF.

This chain connects TRBV18 to TRBJ2-3; maybe TRBD1 (6 bases). Deletions cut 1 base from V and 0 bases from J, with 11 bases between. The CDR3 sequence is 16 residues long. CDR1 and CDR2 from the germline V gene are KGHSH and LQKENI. The chain's CDR3 is CASSPLGASSTDTQYF. CDR3 DNA: TGTGCCAGCTCACCACTGGGGGCGTCGAGCACAGATACGCAGTATTTT. Using reference TRBV18 and TRBJ2-3 for the parts outside the CDR3, the full variable domain is NAGVMQNPRHLVRRRGQEARLRCSPMKGHSHVYWYRQLPEEGLKFMVYLQKENIIDESGMPKERFSAEFPKEGPSILRIQQVVRGDSAAYFCASSPLGASSTDTQYFGPGTRLTVL.

The rearrangement joins TRBV11-2 to TRBJ2-7; D gene uncertain. The V end lost 7 bases, the J end lost 3 bases, and 10 bases lay between the germline ends. Germline V lookup: CDR1 SGHAT, CDR2 FQNNGV. The length of the CDR3 is 12 residues. The CDR3 here is CASTERSYEQYF. The CDR3 bases are TGTGCCAGCACCGAAAGGAGCTACGAGCAGTACTTC.